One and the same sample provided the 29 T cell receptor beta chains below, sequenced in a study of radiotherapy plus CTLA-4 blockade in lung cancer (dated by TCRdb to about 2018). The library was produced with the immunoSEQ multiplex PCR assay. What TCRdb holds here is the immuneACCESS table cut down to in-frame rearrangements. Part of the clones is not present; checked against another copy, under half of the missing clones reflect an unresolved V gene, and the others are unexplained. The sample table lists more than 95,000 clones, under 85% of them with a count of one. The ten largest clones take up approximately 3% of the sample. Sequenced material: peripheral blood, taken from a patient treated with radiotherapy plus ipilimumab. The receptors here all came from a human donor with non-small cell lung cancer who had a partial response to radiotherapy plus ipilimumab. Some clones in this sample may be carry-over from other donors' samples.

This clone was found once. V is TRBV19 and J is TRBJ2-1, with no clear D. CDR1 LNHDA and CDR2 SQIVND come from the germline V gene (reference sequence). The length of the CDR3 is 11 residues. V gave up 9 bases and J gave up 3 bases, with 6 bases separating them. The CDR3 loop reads CASASYNEQFF. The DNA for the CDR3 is TGTGCCAGCGCCAGCTACAATGAGCAGTTCTTC.

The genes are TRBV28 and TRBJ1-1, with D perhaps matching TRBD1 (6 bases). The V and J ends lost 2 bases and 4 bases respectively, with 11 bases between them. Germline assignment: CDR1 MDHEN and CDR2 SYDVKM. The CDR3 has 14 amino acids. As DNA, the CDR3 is TGTGCCAGCAGTTTACCATTGACAGGCACTGAAGCTTTCTTT. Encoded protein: CASSLPLTGTEAFF.

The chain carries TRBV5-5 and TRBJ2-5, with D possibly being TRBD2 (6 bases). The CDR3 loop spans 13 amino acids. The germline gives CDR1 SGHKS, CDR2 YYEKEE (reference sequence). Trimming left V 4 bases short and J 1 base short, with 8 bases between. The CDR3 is CASSTSSQETQYF. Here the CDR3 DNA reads TGTGCCAGCAGCACTAGCTCCCAAGAGACCCAGTACTTC.

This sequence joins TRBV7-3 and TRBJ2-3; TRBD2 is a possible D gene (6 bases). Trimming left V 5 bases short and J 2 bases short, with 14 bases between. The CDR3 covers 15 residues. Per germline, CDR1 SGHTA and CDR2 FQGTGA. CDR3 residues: CASSLGTFNTDTQYF. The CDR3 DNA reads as TGTGCCAGCAGCCTCGGGACTTTTAACACAGATACGCAGTATTTT.

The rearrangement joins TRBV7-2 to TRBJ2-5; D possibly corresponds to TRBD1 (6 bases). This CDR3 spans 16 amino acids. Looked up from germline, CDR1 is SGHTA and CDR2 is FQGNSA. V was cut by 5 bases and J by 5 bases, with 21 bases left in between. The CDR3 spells CASSARDKGMRETQYF. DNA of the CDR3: TGTGCCAGCAGCGCCCGGGACAAGGGGATGCGGGAGACCCAGTACTTC.

CDR3 protein: CASSYYRGTDTQYF. CDR3 bases: TGCGCCAGCAGCTACTACAGGGGTACAGATACGCAGTATTTT. The chain uses TRBV5-1 and TRBJ2-3; 7 bases fit TRBD1. CDR1 and CDR2 from the germline V gene are SGHRS and YFSETQ. This CDR3 has 14 amino acids. After removal of 3 bases from V and 3 bases from J, the junction contained 4 bases not matched to a gene.

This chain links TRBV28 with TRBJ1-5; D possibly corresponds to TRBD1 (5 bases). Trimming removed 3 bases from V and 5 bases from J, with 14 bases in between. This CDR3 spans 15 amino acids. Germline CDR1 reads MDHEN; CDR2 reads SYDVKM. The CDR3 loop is CASSFAGSRYQPQHF. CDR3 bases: TGTGCCAGCAGTTTTGCAGGGTCGAGGTATCAGCCCCAGCATTTT.

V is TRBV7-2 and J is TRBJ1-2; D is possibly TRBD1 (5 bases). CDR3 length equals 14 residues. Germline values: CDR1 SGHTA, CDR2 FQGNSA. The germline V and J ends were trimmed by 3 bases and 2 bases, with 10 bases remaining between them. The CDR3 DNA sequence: TGTGCCAGCAGCTTGGGGGGGGTGAACTATGGCTACACCTTC. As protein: CASSLGGVNYGYTF.

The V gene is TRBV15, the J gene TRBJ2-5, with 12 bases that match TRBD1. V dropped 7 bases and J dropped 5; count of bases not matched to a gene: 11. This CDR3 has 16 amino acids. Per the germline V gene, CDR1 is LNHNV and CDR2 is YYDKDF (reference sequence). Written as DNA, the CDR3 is TGTGCCACCACCCGCCGGGACAGGGGGCCCGGGGAGACCCAGTACTTC. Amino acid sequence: CATTRRDRGPGETQYF.

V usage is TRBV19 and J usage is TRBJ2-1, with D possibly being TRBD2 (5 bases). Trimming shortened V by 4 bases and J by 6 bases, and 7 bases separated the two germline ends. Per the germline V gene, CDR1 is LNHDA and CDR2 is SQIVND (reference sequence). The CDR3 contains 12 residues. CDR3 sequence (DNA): TGTGCCAGTAGTAGGACTCGCAATGAGCAGTTCTTC. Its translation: CASSRTRNEQFF.

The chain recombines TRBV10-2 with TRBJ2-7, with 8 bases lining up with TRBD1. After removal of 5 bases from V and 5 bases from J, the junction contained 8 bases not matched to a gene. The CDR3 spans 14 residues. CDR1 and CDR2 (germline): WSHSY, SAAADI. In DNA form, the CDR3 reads TGCGCCAGCAGTCGGACAGGGCGGAGGAACGAGCAGTACTTC. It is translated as CASSRTGRRNEQYF.

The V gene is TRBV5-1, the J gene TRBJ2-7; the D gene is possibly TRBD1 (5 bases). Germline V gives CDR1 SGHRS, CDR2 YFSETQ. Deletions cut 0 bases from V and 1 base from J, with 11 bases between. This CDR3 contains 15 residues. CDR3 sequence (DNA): TGCGCCAGCAGCTTGGAGTCGCAGGGATCCTACGAGCAGTACTTC. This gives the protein CASSLESQGSYEQYF.

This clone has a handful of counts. The CDR3 DNA reads TGCGCCAGCAGCTTGAGACAGTATAATTCACCCCTCCACTTT. As protein: CASSLRQYNSPLHF. This chain connects TRBV5-1 to TRBJ1-6; possible D gene TRBD1, 5 bases. The CDR3 is 14 amino acids. Per the germline V gene, CDR1 is SGHRS and CDR2 is YFSETQ. Trimming took 1 base from V and 4 from J, leaving 6 bases between them.

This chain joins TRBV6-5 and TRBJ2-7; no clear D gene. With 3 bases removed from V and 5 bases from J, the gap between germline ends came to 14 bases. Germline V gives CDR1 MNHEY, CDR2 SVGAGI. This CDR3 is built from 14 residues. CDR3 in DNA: TGTGCCAGCAGTTATAGTGAATCTGAGAACGAGCAGTACTTC. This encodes CASSYSESENEQYF.

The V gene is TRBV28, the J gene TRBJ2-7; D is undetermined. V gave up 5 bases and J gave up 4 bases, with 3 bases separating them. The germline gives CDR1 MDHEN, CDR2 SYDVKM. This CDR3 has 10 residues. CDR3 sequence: CASSRYEQYF. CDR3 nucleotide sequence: TGTGCCAGCAGTCGGTACGAGCAGTACTTC.

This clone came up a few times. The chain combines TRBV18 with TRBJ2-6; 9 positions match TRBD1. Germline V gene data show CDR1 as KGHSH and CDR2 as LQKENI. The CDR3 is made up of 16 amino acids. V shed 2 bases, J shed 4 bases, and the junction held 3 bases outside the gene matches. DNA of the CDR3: TGTGCCAGCTCACCAGGGACAGGGACCGGGGCCAACGTCCTGACTTTC. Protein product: CASSPGTGTGANVLTF.

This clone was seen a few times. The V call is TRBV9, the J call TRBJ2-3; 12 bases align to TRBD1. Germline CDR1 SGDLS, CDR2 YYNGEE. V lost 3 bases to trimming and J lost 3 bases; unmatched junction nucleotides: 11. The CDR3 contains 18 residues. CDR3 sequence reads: CASSEGQGAGRRTDTQYF. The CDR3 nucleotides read TGTGCCAGCAGCGAGGGACAGGGGGCCGGTAGGCGGACAGATACGCAGTATTTT.

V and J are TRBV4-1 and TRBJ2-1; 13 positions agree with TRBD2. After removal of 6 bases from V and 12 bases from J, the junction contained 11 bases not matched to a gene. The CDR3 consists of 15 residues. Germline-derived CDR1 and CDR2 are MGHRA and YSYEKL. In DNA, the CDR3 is TGCGCCAGCAGATCTAGGACTAGCGGGAGCGTCCGGCAGTTCTTC. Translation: CASRSRTSGSVRQFF.

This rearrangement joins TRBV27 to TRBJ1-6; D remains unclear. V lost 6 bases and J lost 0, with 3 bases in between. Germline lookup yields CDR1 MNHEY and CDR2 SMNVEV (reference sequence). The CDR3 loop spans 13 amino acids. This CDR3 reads CASRSSYNSPLHF. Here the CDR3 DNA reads TGTGCCAGCAGGAGCTCCTATAATTCACCCCTCCACTTT.

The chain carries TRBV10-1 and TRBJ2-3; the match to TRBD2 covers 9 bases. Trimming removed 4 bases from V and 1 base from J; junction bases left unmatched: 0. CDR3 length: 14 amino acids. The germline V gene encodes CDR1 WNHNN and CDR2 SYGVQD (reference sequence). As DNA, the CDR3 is TGCGCCAGCAGTGCTAGCGGGGGCACAGATACGCAGTATTTT. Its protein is CASSASGGTDTQYF.

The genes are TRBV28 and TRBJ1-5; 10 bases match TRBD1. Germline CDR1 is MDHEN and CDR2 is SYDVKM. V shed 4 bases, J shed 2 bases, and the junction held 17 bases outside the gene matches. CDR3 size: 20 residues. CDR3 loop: CASSSRFGQGGVFGNQPQHF. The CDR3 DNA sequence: TGTGCCAGCAGTTCCCGATTCGGACAGGGGGGTGTTTTTGGCAATCAGCCCCAGCATTTT.

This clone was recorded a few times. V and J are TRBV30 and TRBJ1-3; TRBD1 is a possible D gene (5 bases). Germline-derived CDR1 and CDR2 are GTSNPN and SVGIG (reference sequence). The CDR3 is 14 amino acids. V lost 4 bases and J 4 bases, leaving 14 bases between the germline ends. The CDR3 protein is CAWNLGGIGNTIYF. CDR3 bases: TGTGCCTGGAATCTGGGGGGAATCGGAAACACCATATATTTT.

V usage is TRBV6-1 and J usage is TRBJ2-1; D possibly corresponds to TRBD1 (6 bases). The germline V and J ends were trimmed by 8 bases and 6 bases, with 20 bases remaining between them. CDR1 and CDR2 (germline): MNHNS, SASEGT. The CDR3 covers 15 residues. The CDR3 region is CASGMDSGSGNEQFF. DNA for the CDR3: TGTGCCAGCGGAATGGACAGTGGATCAGGCAATGAGCAGTTCTTC.

The CDR3 sequence is CASSRPQVSSYEQYF. The CDR3 DNA reads TGTGCCAGCAGCCGACCACAGGTTAGCTCCTACGAGCAGTACTTC. V is TRBV6-5 and J is TRBJ2-7, with D possibly matching TRBD1 (5 bases). Per the germline V gene, CDR1 is MNHEY and CDR2 is SVGAGI. The CDR3 loop spans 15 amino acids. V was trimmed by 6 bases and J by 0 bases, leaving 15 bases between them.

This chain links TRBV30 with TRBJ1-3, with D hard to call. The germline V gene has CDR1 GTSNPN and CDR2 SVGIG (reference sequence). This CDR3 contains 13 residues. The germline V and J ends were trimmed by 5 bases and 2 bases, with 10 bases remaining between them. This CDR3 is CAWGPDTGNTIYF. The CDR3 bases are TGTGCCTGGGGCCCTGATACTGGAAACACCATATATTTT.

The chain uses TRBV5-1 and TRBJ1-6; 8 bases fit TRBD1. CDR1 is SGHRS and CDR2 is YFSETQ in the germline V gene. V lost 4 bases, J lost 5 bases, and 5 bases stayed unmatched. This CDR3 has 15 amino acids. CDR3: CASSVYRGDNSPLHF. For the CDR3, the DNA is TGCGCCAGCAGCGTTTACAGGGGGGATAATTCACCCCTCCACTTT. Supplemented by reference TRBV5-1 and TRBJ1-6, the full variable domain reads KAGVTQTPRYLIKTRGQQVTLSCSPISGHRSVSWYQQTPGQGLQFLFEYFSETQRNKGNFPGRFSGRQFSNSRSEMNVSTLELGDSALYLCASSVYRGDNSPLHFGNGTRLTVT.

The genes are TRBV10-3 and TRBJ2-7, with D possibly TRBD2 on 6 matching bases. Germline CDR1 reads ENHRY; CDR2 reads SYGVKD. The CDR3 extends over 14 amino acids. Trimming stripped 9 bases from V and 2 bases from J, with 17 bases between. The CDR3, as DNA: TGTGCCATGAAAACTAGCTTGGGAACCTACGAGCAGTACTTC. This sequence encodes CAMKTSLGTYEQYF.

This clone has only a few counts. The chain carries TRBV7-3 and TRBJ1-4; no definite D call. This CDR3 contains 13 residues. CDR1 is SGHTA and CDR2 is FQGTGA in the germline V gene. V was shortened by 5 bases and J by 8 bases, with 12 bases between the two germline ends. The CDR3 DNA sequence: TGTGCCAGCAGCCAACACCCGGGAGAAAAACTGTTTTTT. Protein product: CASSQHPGEKLFF.

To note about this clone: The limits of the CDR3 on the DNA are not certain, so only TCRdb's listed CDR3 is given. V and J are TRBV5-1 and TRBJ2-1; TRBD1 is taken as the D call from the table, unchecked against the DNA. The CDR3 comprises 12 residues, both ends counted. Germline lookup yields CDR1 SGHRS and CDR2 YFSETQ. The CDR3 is CASSWGQGAGFF.